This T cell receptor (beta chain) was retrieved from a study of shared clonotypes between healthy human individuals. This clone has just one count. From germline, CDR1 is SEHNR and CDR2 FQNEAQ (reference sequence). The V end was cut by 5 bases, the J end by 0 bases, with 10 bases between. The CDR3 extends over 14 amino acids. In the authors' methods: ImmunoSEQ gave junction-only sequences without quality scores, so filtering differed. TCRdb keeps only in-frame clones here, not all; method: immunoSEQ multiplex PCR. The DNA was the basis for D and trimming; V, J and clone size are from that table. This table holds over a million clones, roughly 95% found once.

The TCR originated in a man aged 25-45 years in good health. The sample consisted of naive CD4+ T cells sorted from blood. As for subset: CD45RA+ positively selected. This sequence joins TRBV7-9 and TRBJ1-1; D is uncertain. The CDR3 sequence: CASSPGTMNTEAFF. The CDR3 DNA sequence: TGTGCCAGCAGCCCCGGCACCATGAACACTGAAGCTTTCTTT.